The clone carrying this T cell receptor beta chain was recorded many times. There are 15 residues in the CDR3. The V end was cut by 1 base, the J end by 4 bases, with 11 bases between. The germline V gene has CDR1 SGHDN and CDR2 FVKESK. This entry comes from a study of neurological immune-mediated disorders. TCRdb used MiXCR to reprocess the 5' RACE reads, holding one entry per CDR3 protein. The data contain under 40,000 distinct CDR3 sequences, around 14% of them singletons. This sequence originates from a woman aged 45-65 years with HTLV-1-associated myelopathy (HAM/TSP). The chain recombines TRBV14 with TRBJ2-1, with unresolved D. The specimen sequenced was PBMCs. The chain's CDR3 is CASSQGWALYNEQFF. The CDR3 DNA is TGTGCCAGCAGCCAAGGATGGGCACTTTACAATGAGCAGTTCTTC.